This T cell receptor beta chain was sequenced for a study of T cells in Graves' hyperthyroidism and ophthalmopathy. Study-wide context: Prior to any treatment, at the point of initial diagnosis, peripheral blood was collected.

This CDR3 has 15 residues. V shed 1 base and J shed 2 bases, with 11 bases lying between them. Germline assignment: CDR1 SEHNR and CDR2 FQNEAQ (reference sequence). Regions amplified from RNA transcripts were the TCR beta CDR3 regions. The HTBI set primed first-round TCR CDR3 RT-PCR. TCRdb called the multiplex PCR reads again in MiXCR, with one record for every CDR3 protein. The sample contains hundreds of thousands of distinct CDR3 sequences, 12% to 15% of which appear only once. Overall study results and limits: The blood repertoire included most of the expanded thyroid clonotypes above 0.001.

This clonotype was counted ten times or more. What it binds is unknown. Diagnoses were established using clinical symptoms, serum thyroxine and TRAb, thyroid ultrasound and orbital computed tomography. The PBMCs had their origin in more than 9.5 ml of fresh peripheral blood. The sequenced sample was blood. This clonotype was sampled from a woman aged 18 to 35 with Graves' hyperthyroidism. The rearrangement joins TRBV7-9 to TRBJ1-1; TRBD1 might be the D (5 bases). The CDR3 loop reads CASSLVSGLNTEAFF. CDR3 DNA: TGTGCCAGCAGCTTAGTATCGGGACTCAACACTGAAGCTTTCTTT.